Sequencing of this T cell receptor (beta chain) was carried out in a study of PD-1 blockade in classical Hodgkin lymphoma. The study, taken as a whole, reports: Relapsed/refractory patients reportedly had lower baseline diversity than newly diagnosed patients. Sources of repertoire differences remain undefined, possibly disease activity or prior therapy. It was CD4+ TCR diversity, not CD8+, that rose significantly by C4D1.

The time point: cycle 4 day 1 (C4D1), after more than five weeks of nivolumab. Each patient's relapse followed autologous stem cell transplantation, and brentuximab vedotin exposure varied. Magnetic negative selection was used to purify CD4+ T cells from PBMCs that had been thawed. Per germline, CDR1 SQVTM and CDR2 ANQGSEA. The CDR3 has 13 amino acids. Here immunoSEQ multiplex PCR was the method, and the copy in TCRdb shows in-frame clones only, minus some. The data show more than 20,000 clones, approximately 68% seen once. With respect to this clone: Its antigen is unknown.

The source of this sequence is a human donor with classical Hodgkin lymphoma. The rearrangement links TRBV29-1 to TRBJ2-3, with D possibly being TRBD2 (6 bases). The material sequenced was CD4+ T cells from blood, taken before the fourth cycle of nivolumab. The CDR3 sequence: CRGGSGSTDTQYF. CDR3 DNA sequence: TGCAGGGGGGGTAGCGGATCCACAGATACGCAGTATTTT.